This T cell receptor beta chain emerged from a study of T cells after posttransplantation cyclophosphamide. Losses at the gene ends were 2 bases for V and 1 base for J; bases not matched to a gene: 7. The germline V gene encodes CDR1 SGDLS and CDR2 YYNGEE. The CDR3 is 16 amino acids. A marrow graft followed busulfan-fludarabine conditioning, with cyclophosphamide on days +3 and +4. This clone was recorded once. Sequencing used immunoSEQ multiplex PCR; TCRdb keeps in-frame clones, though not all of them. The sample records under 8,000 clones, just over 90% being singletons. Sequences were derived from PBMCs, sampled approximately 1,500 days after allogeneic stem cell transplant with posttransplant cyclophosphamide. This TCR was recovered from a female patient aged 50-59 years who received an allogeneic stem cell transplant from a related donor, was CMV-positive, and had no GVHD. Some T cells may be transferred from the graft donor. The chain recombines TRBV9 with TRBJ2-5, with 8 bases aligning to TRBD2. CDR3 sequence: CASSVGIAGTQETQYF. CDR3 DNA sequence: TGTGCCAGCAGCGTTGGAATAGCGGGGACCCAAGAGACCCAGTACTTC.